Sequencing of this T cell receptor (beta chain) was carried out in a study of blood T cells in healthy people across ages (dated by TCRdb to between 2014 and 2016). Notes on the research overall: Template switching captured roughly one uniquely barcoded TCR beta cDNA molecule per two T cells in model experiments. Four age groups were formed from the donors: young (average approximately 15 years), middle-aged (approximately 40), aged (about 68) and long-lived (82). Using the same blood draw, the study looked at two additional independent replicas of 1 million unique cDNA reads for two donors, one aged 18 to 30 and the other aged 80 or older. To avoid experimental bias, donors of different ages were distributed randomly across sequencing lanes. Using deep sequencing normalized with unique cDNA molecular identifiers, the study measured how TCR beta repertoire diversity changes with age. The research as a whole found: Because donor CMV infection status was unknown, age-related changes in expanded clonotypes were potentially confounded. Compared with the aged group, the long-lived group had more naive CD4+ T cells, fewer expanded clones and increased TCR diversity, a pattern suggesting age selection. Observed TCR beta diversity per million T cells fell roughly linearly with age, and a significant reduction was already apparent by age about 43. The percentage of naive T cells measured by flow cytometry correlated strongly with observed TCR beta diversity. Estimates of total diversity based on one million sequenced T cells were considered lower bounds and underestimates. Because profiling used bulk unsorted PBMCs, naive and antigen-experienced compartments could not be compared conclusively.

On this clonotype itself: Its antigen is still unknown. Per-nucleotide qualities are absent, and no much larger clonotype sits a single base away.

Library prep was done by 5' RACE. TCRdb names Illumina HiSeq 2500 as the instrument used. A second PCR of roughly 6 to 11 cycles was run with a J-beta primer mix and a sample-barcoded 5' primer. A unique molecular identifier was introduced onto each TCR beta cDNA molecule by a template-switch 5' adaptor carrying 12 random nucleotides. Each sample yielded at least 2.5 million CDR3-containing paired-end reads. First-strand cDNA was synthesized from all RNA with the Mint cDNA synthesis kit, primed by a TRBC-specific oligonucleotide. All cDNA was treated with uracil-DNA glycosylase and then went through a first 18-cycle PCR with the universal primers M1SS and BC2_uni_R. The original methods were these. For normalization, 1 million high-quality reads, each with a distinct molecular identifier, were randomly selected from each sample. Reads sharing molecular identifiers were discarded rather than binned into consensus sequences. MiTCR, set to a Q25 quality threshold and the strictest error-elimination algorithm, was used for CDR3 identification, clonotype clustering and error correction. A nonparametric unseen species model with Euler transformation was used to estimate a lower bound on total TCR beta diversity. In-frame beta chains were kept once TCRdb had trimmed the public reads at Q25 with fastp and called clones with MiXCR. For every CDR3 protein sequence, its rows merge into one entry that carries the most common genes and DNA. TCRdb, not the authors, supplied the V and J calls. This sample comprises 1.5 million to 2 million distinct CDR3 sequences, around half of them detected only once. The top ten clones comprise less than 2.5% of the sample.

The germline V gene encodes CDR1 SGDLS and CDR2 YYNGEE. Deletion took 0 bases off V and 2 bases off J, with a span of 12 bases between the germline ends. The CDR3 has 15 amino acids, counting the end cysteine and phenylalanine. Only CDR3 DNA is held: 45 bases, read in frame from base 1. Systemically healthy Caucasian individuals from Russia, about 38 in total and aged roughly 6 to 95 years, were included as donors. Each donor gave approximately 9.4 milliliters of peripheral blood, drawn into EDTA-treated Vacutainer tubes. Ficoll-Paque density-gradient centrifugation was used to isolate PBMCs, with at least 6.5 million obtained per sample. Total RNA was extracted from PBMCs with Trizol reagent, with at least 6 micrograms obtained per sample. Naive CD45RAhigh/CD27high T cell percentages were measured by flow cytometry on a PBMC aliquot from every donor.

The receptor chain draws on TRBV9 and TRBJ2-7; the D region possibly corresponds to TRBD2 (7 bases align). The receptor's source is a woman aged 40 to 49 in good health. Sequenced material: blood. The CDR3 sequence is CASSVAAGATYEQYF. The DNA sequence is given as TGTGCCAGCAGCGTAGCGGCGGGGGCCACCTACGAGCAGTACTTC.